The clone carrying this TCR beta chain appeared once. Germline CDR1 SGHDT, CDR2 YYEEEE. There are 15 residues in the CDR3. V lost 4 bases and J lost 1, with 14 bases in between. Seattle patients were enrolled while actively infected and followed longitudinally. The data were taken from a study of blood T cell repertoires in COVID-19. The overall study: The origin of the acute and convalescent COVID-19 samples was the United States, Italy and Spain. T cells, B-cell-depleted T cells, or PBMCs supplied cDNA or gDNA.

Using immunoSEQ multiplex PCR, the repertoire was profiled, and TCRdb retains in-frame clones only, with some absent. The table lists some 110,000 clones, around 85% of them singletons. This TCR derives from a woman at least 80 years old with COVID-19, enrolled during active disease. The gene calls are TRBV5-6 and TRBJ1-1; D unclear. The specimen sequenced was peripheral blood. CDR3 residues: CASSPIDYRNTEAFF. In DNA, the CDR3 is TGTGCCAGCAGCCCCATCGATTACAGGAACACTGAAGCTTTCTTT.